The clone carrying this TCR beta chain was detected ten times or more. Its matching antigen is unknown. TCRdb reprocessed the multiplex PCR reads with MiXCR, giving one entry per CDR3 protein. The sample contains under 110,000 distinct CDR3 sequences, 30% of which appear only once. The lymph nodes were axillary draining lymph nodes from breast cancer patients. This entry is derived from a study of breast tumors, draining lymph nodes, adjacent tissues. Whole-study results and caveats: Tumor repertoires ranked between lymph nodes and nontumor tissue in diversity, with V and J gene preferences.

The ends were cut back, 9 bases at V and 2 bases at J, with 6 bases in the middle. The germline V gene encodes CDR1 SGDLS and CDR2 YYNGEE. This CDR3 region has 11 residues. The chain recombines TRBV9 with TRBJ1-3, with D tentatively TRBD1 (5 bases). This sequence was found in a female donor with breast cancer. Some clones in this sample may be carry-over from other donors' samples. Sequencing input: axillary lymph node tissue. CDR3: CATGTGNTIYF. The DNA for the CDR3 is TGTGCCACAGGGACTGGAAACACCATATATTTT. The variable domain in full, with the rest retrieved from reference TRBV9 and TRBJ1-3, is DSGVTQTPKHLITATGQRVTLRCSPRSGDLSVYWYQQSLDQGLQFLIQYYNGEERAKGNILERFSAQQFPDLHSELNLSSLELGDSALYFCATGTGNTIYFGEGSWLTVV.